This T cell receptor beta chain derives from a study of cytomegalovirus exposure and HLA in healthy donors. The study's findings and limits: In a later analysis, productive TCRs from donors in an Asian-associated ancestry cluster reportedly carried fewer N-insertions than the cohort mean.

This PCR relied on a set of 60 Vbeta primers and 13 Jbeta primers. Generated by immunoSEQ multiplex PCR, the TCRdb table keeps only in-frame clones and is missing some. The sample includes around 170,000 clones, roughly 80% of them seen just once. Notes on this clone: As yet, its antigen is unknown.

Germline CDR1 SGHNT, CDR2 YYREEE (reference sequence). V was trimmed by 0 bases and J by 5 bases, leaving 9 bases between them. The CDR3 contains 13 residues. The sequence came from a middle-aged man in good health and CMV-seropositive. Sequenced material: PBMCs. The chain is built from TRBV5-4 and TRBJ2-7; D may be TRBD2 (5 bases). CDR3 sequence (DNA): TGTGCCAGCAGCTTGGTCCGGGGAAACGAGCAGTACTTC. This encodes CASSLVRGNEQYF.